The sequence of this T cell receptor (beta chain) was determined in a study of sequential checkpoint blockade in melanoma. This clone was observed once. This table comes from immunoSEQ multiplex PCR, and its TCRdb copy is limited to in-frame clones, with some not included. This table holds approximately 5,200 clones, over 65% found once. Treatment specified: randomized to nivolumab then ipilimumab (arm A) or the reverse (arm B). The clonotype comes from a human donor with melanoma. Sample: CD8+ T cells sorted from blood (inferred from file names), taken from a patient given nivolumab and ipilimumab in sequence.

CDR3 coding DNA: TGTGCCAGCAGCTCACCGGGTCCACTATACGAGCAGTACTTC. Translating it yields CASSSPGPLYEQYF. The rearrangement uses TRBV7-9 and TRBJ2-7; D not resolved. Germline V lookup: CDR1 SEHNR, CDR2 FQNEAQ (reference sequence). Trimming took 4 bases from V and 4 from J, leaving 14 bases between them. CDR3 length: 14 residues.